This entry lists 4 T cell receptor beta chains sequenced from one sample in a study of read filtering for tumor transcriptome and immune sequencing. From roughly 390 ng of RNA, a library with molecular barcoded alpha/delta and beta/gamma adaptors was made. TCRdb passed the reads through MiXCR, listing each CDR3 protein once. Among approximately 5,300 distinct CDR3 sequences, 21% were seen once, and the ten largest hold 20% to 25%. What was sequenced was a population of CD138-negative cells sorted from bone marrow. Source of these receptors: a donor at least 40 years old with multiple myeloma.

By proportion, this clonotype is medium-sized. The genes are TRBV12-3 or TRBV12-4 and TRBJ2-2, with D tentatively TRBD2 (6 bases). CDR3 length: 15 amino acids. Trimming stripped 0 bases from V and 9 bases from J, with 14 bases between. DNA for the CDR3: TGTGCCAGCAGTTTAGCGGGAGGACAACACCGGGAGCTGTTTTTT. Amino acids: CASSLAGGQHRELFF.

By proportion, this clonotype is medium-sized. This sequence joins TRBV28 and TRBJ2-3; TRBD2 matches at 14 bases. Trimming at V came to 5 bases and at J to 3 bases, leaving 13 bases not matched to a gene. The CDR3 covers 19 residues. Germline values: CDR1 MDHEN, CDR2 SYDVKM. The CDR3 region has the DNA TGTGCCAGCAGTCACACGGGACTAGCGGGAGAGTTTGTGACAGATACGCAGTATTTT. As protein: CASSHTGLAGEFVTDTQYF.

There are many counts of this clonotype. The genes are TRBV19 and TRBJ2-3; TRBD2 matches 9 bases. Germline trimming cut 2 bases from V and 4 bases from J; bases unmatched to any gene: 4. CDR3 length: 15 residues. Germline CDR1 and CDR2: LNHDA and SQIVND (reference sequence). CDR3 DNA sequence: TGTGCCAGTAGTATACTAGCGGGAACTCCAGATACGCAGTATTTT. It translates to CASSILAGTPDTQYF.

This clonotype is medium-sized in the sample. V gene TRBV19 combines with J gene TRBJ1-4, with a possible D match to TRBD1 (5 bases). Between the trimmed V and J ends, which lost 5 bases and 5 bases, there was a span of 9 bases. The CDR3 extends over 13 amino acids. Germline V lookup: CDR1 LNHDA, CDR2 SQIVND (reference sequence). CDR3 region: CASSPGLNEKLFF. The CDR3 DNA sequence: TGTGCCAGTAGTCCGGGACTGAATGAAAAACTGTTTTTT.